The clone carrying this TCR beta chain has a handful of counts. What it recognizes is unknown. cDNA prepared by RNA extraction and subsequent reverse transcription served as the template for sequencing. Profiling relied on immunoSEQ multiplex PCR, and the TCRdb table lists in-frame clones only, not all of them. Of more than 100,000 clones in the sample, about 50% were seen once. Treatment specified: oral pan-JAK inhibitor, 5-10 mg twice daily. The authors sorted CD4+ and CD8+ T cells from PBMCs. This sample was included in a study of CD8+ T cells in alopecia areata. Findings and caveats of the study: Compared with mice, patients displayed less clear TCR sharing, possibly for HLA-related reasons. Scalp clonality and expanded CD8+ clones among the top 100 were significantly decreased by tofacitinib. Baseline CD8+ expansion's link to response remains uncertain, as there was one nonresponder.

The sequence was collected from a human donor with alopecia areata. Sequences were derived from CD4+ T cells sorted from blood, sampled at week 4, from a patient treated with tofacitinib.

The CDR3 here is CASREQGDYNEQFF. CDR3 coding DNA: TGTGCCAGCAGGGAACAGGGGGACTACAATGAGCAGTTCTTC. V is TRBV25-1 and J is TRBJ2-1, with TRBD1 matching over 8 bases. The CDR3 runs 14 residues. The ends lost 6 bases at V and 3 bases at J; junction bases unmatched: 4. Germline assignment: CDR1 MGHDK and CDR2 SYGVNS.